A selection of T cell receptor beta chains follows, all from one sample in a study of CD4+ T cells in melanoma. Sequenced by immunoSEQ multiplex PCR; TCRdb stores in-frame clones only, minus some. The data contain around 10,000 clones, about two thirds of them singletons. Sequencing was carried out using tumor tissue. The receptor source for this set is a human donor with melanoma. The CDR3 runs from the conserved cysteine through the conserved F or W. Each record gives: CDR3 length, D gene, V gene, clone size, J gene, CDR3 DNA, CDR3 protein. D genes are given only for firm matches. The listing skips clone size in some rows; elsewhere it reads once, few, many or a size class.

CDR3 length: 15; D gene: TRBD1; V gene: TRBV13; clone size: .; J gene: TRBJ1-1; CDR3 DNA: TGTGCCAGCAGCCTAGGCAGGGGGCGGAACACTGAAGCTTTCTTT; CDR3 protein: CASSLGRGRNTEAFF
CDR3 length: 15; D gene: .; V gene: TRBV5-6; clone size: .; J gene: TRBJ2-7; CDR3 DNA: TGTGCCAGCAGCTACTACACGGGACAACACTACGAGCAGTACTTC; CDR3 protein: CASSYYTGQHYEQYF
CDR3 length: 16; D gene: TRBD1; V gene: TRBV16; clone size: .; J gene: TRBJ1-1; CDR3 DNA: TGTGCCAGCAGCCAATTAAGGGGGCAAGGAGGGACTGAAGCTTTCTTT; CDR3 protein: CASSQLRGQGGTEAFF
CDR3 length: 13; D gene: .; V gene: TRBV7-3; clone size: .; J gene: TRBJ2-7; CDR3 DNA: TGTGCCAGCAGCCAAACCGGGACTTCCGAGCAGTACTTC; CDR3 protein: CASSQTGTSEQYF
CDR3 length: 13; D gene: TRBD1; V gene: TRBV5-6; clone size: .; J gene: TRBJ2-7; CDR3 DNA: TGTGCCAGCAGCCCACGGGACAGCTACGAGCAGTACTTC; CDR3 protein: CASSPRDSYEQYF
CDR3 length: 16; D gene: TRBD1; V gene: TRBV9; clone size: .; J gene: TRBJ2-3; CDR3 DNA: TGTGCCAGCAGTCGAGGCGGGACAGGGGAGGTGGATACGCAGTATTTT; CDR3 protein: CASSRGGTGEVDTQYF
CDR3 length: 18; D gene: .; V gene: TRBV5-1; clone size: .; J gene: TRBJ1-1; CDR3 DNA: .; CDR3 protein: CASRGQNTEAFFGQPGTF
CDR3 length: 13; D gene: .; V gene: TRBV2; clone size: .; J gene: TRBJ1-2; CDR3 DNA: TGTGCCAGCCTTGAGGGCGGGAACTATGGCTACACCTTC; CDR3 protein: CASLEGGNYGYTF
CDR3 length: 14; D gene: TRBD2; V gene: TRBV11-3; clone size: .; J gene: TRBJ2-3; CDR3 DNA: TGTGCCAGCAGCTTCGGACTAGACACAGATACGCAGTATTTT; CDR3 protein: CASSFGLDTDTQYF
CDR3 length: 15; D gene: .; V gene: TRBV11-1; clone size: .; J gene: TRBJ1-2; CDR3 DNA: TGTGCCAGCAGCATGTTGGGCGCCGGGAACTATGGCTACACCTTC; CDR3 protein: CASSMLGAGNYGYTF
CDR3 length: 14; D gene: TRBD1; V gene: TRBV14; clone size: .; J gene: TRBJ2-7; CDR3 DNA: TGTGCCAGCAGCCCGACAGGGGTCTCCTACGAGCAGTACTTC; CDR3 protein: CASSPTGVSYEQYF
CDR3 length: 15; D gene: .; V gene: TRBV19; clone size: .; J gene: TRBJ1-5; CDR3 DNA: TGTGCCAGTAGCCTCAGCGCTTACCTCAATCAGCCCCAGCATTTT; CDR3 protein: CASSLSAYLNQPQHF
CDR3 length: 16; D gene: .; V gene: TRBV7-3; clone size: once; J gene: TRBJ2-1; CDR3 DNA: TGTGCCAGCAGCCAACTACAGGGAGCTTCCTACAATGAGCAGTTCTTC; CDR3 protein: CASSQLQGASYNEQFF
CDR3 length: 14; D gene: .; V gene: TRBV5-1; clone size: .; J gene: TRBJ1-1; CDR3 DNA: TGCGCCAGCAGCTTGACCCCAGTGAACACTGAAGCTTTCTTT; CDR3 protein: CASSLTPVNTEAFF
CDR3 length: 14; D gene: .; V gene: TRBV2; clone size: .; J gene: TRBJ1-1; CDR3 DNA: TGTGCCAGCGGGGCCGACAGGATTTCCACTGAAGCTTTCTTT; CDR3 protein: CASGADRISTEAFF
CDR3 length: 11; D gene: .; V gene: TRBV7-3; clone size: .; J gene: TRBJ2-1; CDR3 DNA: TGTGCCAGCGGGGATTACAATGAGCAGTTCTTC; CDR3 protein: CASGDYNEQFF
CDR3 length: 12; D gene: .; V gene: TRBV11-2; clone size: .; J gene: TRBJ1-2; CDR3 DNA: TGTGCCAGCTTCGGCCTAAGCTATGGCTACACCTTC; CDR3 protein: CASFGLSYGYTF
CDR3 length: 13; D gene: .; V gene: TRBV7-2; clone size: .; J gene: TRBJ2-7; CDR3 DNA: TGTGCCAGCAGCGCCAACAGGTTAGACGAGCAGTACTTC; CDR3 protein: CASSANRLDEQYF
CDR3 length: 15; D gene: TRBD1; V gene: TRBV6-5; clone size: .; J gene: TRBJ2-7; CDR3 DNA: TGTGCCAGCAGCTCAGGGACAGGGCTCTCCTACGAGCAGTACTTC; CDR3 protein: CASSSGTGLSYEQYF
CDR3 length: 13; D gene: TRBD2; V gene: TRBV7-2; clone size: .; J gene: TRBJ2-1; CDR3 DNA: TGTGCCAGCAGCCCCCGAGGGACTAGTGAGCAGTTCTTC; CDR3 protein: CASSPRGTSEQFF
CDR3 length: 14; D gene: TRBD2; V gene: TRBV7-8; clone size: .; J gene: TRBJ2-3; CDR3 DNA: TGTGCCAGCAGCCTAGCGGGGGCTACAGATACGCAGTATTTT; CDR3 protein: CASSLAGATDTQYF
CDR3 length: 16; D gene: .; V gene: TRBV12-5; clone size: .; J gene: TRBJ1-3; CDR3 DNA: TGTGCTAGTGTTACCGACGTCGTGAGCTCTGGAAACACCATATATTTT; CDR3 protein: CASVTDVVSSGNTIYF
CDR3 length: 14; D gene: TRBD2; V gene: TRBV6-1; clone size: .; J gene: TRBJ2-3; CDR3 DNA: TGTGCCAGCAGGGCTAGCGGGGGGTCAGATACGCAGTATTTT; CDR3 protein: CASRASGGSDTQYF
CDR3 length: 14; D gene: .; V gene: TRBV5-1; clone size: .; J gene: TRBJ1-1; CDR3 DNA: TGCGCCAGCAGCTGGACGGCCGAGTACACTGAAGCTTTCTTT; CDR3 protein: CASSWTAEYTEAFF
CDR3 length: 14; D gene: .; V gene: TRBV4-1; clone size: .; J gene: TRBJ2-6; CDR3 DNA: TGCGCCAGCAGTACAGTCTCTGGGGCCAACGTCCTGACTTTC; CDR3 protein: CASSTVSGANVLTF
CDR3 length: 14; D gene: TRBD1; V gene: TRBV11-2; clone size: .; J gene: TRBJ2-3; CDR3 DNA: TGTGCCAGCAGCCCCCGGACAGGGGAGGATACGCAGTATTTT; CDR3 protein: CASSPRTGEDTQYF
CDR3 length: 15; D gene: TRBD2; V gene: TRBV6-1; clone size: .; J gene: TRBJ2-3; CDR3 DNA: TGTGCCAGCAGTGGGCGGGGGGGGCGCACAGATACGCAGTATTTT; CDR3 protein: CASSGRGGRTDTQYF
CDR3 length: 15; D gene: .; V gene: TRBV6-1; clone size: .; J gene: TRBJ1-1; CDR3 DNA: TGTGCCAGCAGTGAAATTGGGGTTGCGAGCACTGAAGCTTTCTTT; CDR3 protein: CASSEIGVASTEAFF
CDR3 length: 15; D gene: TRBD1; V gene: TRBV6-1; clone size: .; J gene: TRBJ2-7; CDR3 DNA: TGTGCCAGCAGTGAACAGGGGACAGCCTCCTACGAGCAGTACTTC; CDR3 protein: CASSEQGTASYEQYF
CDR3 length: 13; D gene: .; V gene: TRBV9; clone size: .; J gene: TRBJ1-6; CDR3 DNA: TGTGCCAGCAGCGTACAACGAAATTCACCCCTCCACTTT; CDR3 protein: CASSVQRNSPLHF
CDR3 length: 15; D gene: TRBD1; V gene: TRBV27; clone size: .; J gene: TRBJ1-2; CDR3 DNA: TGTGCCAGCAGTCTACTCGGGACAGAAAATTATGGCTACACCTTC; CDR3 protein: CASSLLGTENYGYTF
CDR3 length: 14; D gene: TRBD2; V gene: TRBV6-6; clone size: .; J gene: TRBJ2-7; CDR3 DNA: TGTGCCAGCAGGCCGACTAGCGGGGTCTACGAGCAGTACTTC; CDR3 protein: CASRPTSGVYEQYF
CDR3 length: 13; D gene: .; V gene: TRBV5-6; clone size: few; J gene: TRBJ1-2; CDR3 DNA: TGTGCCAGCAGCTTGCTAGTTACGGGGGGCTACACCTTC; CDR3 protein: CASSLLVTGGYTF
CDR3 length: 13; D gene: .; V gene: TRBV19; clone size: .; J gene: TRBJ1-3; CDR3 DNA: TGTGCCAGTAACCCGACACCTGGAAACACCATATATTTT; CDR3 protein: CASNPTPGNTIYF
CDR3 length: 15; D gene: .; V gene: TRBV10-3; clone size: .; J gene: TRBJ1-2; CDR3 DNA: TGTGCCATCAGGCCTCCACAGGGTCAGGGCTATGGCTACACCTTC; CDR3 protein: CAIRPPQGQGYGYTF